This section outlines one TCR beta chain sequence together with its context. These data come from a study of technical replicates of blood from a few donors. Using immunoSEQ multiplex PCR, the repertoire was profiled, and TCRdb retains in-frame clones only, with some absent. Counted here are roughly 93,000 clones, 95% occurring once; the ten biggest clones make up roughly 0.28%. The V gene's germline CDR1 is SGDLS and CDR2 YYNGEE. CDR3 size: 14 residues. V was cut by 0 bases and J by 5 bases, with 11 bases left in between. V usage is TRBV9 and J usage is TRBJ2-5, with a tentative D call TRBD2 (6 bases). Sequencing input: T cells isolated from PBMCs. The receptor was isolated from a human donor in good health. CDR3 coding DNA: TGTGCCAGCAGCGTAGTTGGAGGGAGCGAGACCCAGTACTTC. Translation: CASSVVGGSETQYF.